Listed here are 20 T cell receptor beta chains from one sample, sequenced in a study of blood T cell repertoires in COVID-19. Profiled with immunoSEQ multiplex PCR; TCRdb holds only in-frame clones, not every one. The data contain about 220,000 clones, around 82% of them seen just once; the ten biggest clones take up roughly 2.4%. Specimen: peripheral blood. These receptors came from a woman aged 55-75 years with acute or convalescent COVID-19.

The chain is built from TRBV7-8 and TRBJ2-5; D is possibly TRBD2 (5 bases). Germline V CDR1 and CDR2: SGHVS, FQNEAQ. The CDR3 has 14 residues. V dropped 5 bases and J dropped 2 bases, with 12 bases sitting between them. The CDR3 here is CASSQRGPQETQYF. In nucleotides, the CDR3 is TGTGCCAGCAGCCAGCGCGGGCCACAAGAGACCCAGTACTTC.

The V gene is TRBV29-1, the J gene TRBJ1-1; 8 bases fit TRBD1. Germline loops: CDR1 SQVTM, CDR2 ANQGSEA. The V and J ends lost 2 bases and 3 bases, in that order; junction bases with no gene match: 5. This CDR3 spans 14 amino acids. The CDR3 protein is CSVENRGADTEAFF. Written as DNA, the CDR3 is TGCAGCGTTGAAAACAGGGGGGCGGACACTGAAGCTTTCTTT.

CDR3 sequence reads: CASSVVGQGPGEQFF. The CDR3 bases are TGTGCCAGCAGCGTAGTTGGACAGGGCCCCGGTGAGCAGTTCTTC. This sequence joins TRBV9 and TRBJ2-1, with 8 bases identical to TRBD1. The V gene's germline CDR1 is SGDLS and CDR2 YYNGEE. The CDR3 loop spans 15 amino acids. V was pared by 0 bases and J by 9 bases, with 8 bases of the junction left unmatched. Filled out from reference TRBV9 and TRBJ2-1, the complete variable domain reads DSGVTQTPKHLITATGQRVTLRCSPRSGDLSVYWYQQSLDQGLQFLIQYYNGEERAKGNILERFSAQQFPDLHSELNLSSLELGDSALYFCASSVVGQGPGEQFFGPGTRLTVL.

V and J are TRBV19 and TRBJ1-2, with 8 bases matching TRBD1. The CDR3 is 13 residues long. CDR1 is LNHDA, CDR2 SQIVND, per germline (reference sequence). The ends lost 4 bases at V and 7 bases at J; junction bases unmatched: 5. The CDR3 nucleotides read TGTGCCAGTAGTAGCCTAGACAGGGGTGGCTACACCTTC. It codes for CASSSLDRGGYTF.

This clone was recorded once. Written as DNA, the CDR3 is TGTGCCAGCAGCCCCAGGGACAGGGGAAGAACCGGGGAGCTGTTTTTT. Its translation is CASSPRDRGRTGELFF. The rearrangement joins TRBV11-3 to TRBJ2-2; 10 bases fit TRBD1. The junction had 8 bases not matched to a gene; V was cut back by 5 bases and J by 5 bases. Germline lookup yields CDR1 SGHNT and CDR2 YENEEA. CDR3 size: 16 residues.

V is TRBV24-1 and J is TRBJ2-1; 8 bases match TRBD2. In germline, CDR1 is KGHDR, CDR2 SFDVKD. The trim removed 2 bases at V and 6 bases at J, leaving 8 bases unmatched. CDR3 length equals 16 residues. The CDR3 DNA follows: TGTGCCACCAGTGATTCTCCCGGGACTAGGGGCAATGAGCAGTTCTTC. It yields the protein CATSDSPGTRGNEQFF.

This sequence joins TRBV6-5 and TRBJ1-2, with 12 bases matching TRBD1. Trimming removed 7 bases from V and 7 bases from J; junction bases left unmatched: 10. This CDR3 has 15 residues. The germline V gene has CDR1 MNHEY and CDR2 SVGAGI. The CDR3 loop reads CASTHNRGQGAGYTF. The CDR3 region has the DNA TGTGCCAGCACGCATAACAGGGGACAGGGGGCTGGCTACACCTTC.

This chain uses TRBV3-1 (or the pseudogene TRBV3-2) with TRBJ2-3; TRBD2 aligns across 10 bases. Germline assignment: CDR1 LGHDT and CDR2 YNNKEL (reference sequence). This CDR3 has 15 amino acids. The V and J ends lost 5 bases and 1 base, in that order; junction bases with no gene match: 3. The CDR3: CASSETSGGTDTQYF. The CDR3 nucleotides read TGTGCCAGCAGCGAAACTAGCGGGGGCACAGATACGCAGTATTTT.

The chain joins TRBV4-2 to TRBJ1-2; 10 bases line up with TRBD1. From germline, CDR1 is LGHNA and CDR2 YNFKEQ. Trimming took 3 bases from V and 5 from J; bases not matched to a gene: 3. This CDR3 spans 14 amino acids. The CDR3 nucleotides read TGTGCCAGCAGCCAGGGACAGGGGAGGTATGGCTACACCTTC. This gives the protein CASSQGQGRYGYTF.

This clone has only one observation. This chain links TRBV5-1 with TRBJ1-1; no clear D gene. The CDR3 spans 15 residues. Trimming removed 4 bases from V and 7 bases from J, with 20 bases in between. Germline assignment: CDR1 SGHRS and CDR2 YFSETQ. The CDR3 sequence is CASSIRDSLSGEAFF. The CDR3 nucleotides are TGCGCCAGCAGCATCCGGGATTCCCTATCGGGTGAAGCTTTCTTT. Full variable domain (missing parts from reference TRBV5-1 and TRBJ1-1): KAGVTQTPRYLIKTRGQQVTLSCSPISGHRSVSWYQQTPGQGLQFLFEYFSETQRNKGNFPGRFSGRQFSNSRSEMNVSTLELGDSALYLCASSIRDSLSGEAFFGQGTRLTVV.

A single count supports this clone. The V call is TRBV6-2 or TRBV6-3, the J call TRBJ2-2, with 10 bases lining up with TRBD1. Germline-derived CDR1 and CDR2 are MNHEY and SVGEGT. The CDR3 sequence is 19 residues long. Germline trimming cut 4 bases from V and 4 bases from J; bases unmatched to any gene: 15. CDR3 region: CASSWGLRQGAFGTGELFF. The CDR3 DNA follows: TGTGCCAGCAGTTGGGGCCTCCGACAGGGGGCCTTTGGCACCGGGGAGCTGTTTTTT.

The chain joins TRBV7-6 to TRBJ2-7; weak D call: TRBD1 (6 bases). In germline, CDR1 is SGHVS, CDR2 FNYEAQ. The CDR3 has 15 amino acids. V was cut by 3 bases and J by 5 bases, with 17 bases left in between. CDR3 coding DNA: TGTGCCAGCAGCTTGCGAGCAGGGGCAGTGGACGAGCAGTACTTC. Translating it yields CASSLRAGAVDEQYF.

CDR3 in amino acids: CSARQGATQYF. In DNA, the CDR3 is TGCAGTGCAAGACAGGGGGCGACCCAGTACTTC. This chain connects TRBV20-1 to TRBJ2-5; 10 bases are a match to TRBD1. The CDR3 spans 11 residues. In germline, CDR1 is DFQATT, CDR2 SNEGSKA (reference sequence). After removal of 6 bases from V and 7 bases from J, the junction contained 2 bases not matched to a gene.

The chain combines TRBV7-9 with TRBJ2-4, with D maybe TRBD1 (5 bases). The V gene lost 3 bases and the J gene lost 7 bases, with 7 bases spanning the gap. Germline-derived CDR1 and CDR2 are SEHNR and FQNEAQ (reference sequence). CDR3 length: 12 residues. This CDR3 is CASSFSGNIQYF. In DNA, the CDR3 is TGTGCCAGCAGCTTTTCAGGGAACATTCAGTACTTC.

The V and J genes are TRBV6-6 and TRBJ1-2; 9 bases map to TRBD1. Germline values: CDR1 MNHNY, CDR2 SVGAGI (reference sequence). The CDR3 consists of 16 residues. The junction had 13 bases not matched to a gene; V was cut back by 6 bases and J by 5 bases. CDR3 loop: CASRGTGNGAGYGYTF. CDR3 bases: TGTGCCAGCAGAGGGACAGGGAATGGAGCGGGTTATGGCTACACCTTC.

The CDR3 coding sequence is TGTGCCAGCAGCCAATCCGTCCAGGGTTCCTACGAGCAGTACTTC. It is translated as CASSQSVQGSYEQYF. This rearrangement joins TRBV4-2 to TRBJ2-7; D possibly corresponds to TRBD1 (5 bases). Germline V gene lookup returns CDR1 LGHNA and CDR2 YNFKEQ. Trimming pared 2 bases from V and 1 base from J, leaving 12 bases between. The CDR3 is made up of 15 amino acids.

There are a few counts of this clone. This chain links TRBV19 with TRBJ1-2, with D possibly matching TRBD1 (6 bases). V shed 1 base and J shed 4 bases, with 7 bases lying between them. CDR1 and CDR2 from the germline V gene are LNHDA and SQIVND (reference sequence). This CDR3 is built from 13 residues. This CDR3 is CASSIVRGYGYTF. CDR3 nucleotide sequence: TGTGCCAGTAGTATAGTCAGGGGCTATGGCTACACCTTC.

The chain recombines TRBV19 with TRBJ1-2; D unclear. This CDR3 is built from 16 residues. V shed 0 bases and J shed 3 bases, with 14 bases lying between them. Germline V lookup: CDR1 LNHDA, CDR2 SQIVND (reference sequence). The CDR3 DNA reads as TGTGCCAGTAGTATAGATCAGAACAGAATCGACTATGGCTACACCTTC. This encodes CASSIDQNRIDYGYTF. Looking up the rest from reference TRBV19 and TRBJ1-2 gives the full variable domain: DGGITQSPKYLFRKEGQNVTLSCEQNLNHDAMYWYRQDPGQGLRLIYYSQIVNDFQKGDIAEGYSVSREKKESFPLTVTSAQKNPTAFYLCASSIDQNRIDYGYTFGSGTRLTVV.

The CDR3: CASSQDRASYNEQFF. As DNA, the CDR3 is TGTGCCAGCAGCCAAGACAGGGCGTCCTACAATGAGCAGTTCTTC. V usage is TRBV11-3 and J usage is TRBJ2-1; 7 bases agree with TRBD1. Germline lookup yields CDR1 SGHNT and CDR2 YENEEA. The CDR3 totals 15 residues. V was clipped by 5 bases and J by 1 base; unmatched bases: 5.

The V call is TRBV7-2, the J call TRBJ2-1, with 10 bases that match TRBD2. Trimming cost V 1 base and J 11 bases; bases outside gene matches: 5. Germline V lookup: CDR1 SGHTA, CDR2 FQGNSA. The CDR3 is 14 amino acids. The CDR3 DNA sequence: TGTGCCAGCAGCTTAGAGCGGGGGGGCCTGCAGCAGTTCTTC. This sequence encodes CASSLERGGLQQFF.